This is a list of T cell receptor beta chains from one sample in a study of response to subunit inactivated influenza vaccine. TCRdb re-called the RT-PCR reads through MiXCR, storing one row per CDR3 protein. The data show roughly 790,000 distinct CDR3 sequences, 21% seen once. This material consisted of PBMCs from blood, taken 5 days after vaccination. The receptors shown here come from a man in his fifties or sixties who received an inactivated influenza vaccine. CDR3s include the opening cysteine and the closing phenylalanine or tryptophan. The D gene is left open where the match is weak. Only part of the rows carry a size: once, few, many, or a class if the clone is expanded.

V gene: TRBV24-1
J gene: TRBJ2-5
D gene: TRBD1
clone size: -
CDR3 DNA: TGTGCCACCAGTGACGTGGACAGGGGAAAGACCCAGTACTTC
CDR3 protein: CATSDVDRGKTQYF

V gene: TRBV5-1
J gene: TRBJ2-7
D gene: -
clone size: few
CDR3 DNA: TGCGCCAGCAGCTTTTCAGAGGGCTATTACGAGCAGTACTTC
CDR3 protein: CASSFSEGYYEQYF

V gene: TRBV5-7
J gene: TRBJ2-4
D gene: -
clone size: -
CDR3 DNA: TGTGCCAGCAGCCAAACAGGGTCTCTGGCCAAAAACATTCAGTACTTC
CDR3 protein: CASSQTGSLAKNIQYF

V gene: TRBV7-2
J gene: TRBJ2-3
D gene: TRBD2
clone size: many
CDR3 DNA: TGTGCCAGCAGCTTAATGCCGAGCGGGAGTAGAACAGATACGCAGTATTTT
CDR3 protein: CASSLMPSGSRTDTQYF

V gene: TRBV11-1
J gene: TRBJ2-3
D gene: -
clone size: few
CDR3 DNA: TGTGCCAGCAGCTTACCGGGACTTCCCGATAATGTACCTAGCACAGATACGCAGTATTTT
CDR3 protein: CASSLPGLPDNVPSTDTQYF

V gene: TRBV5-1
J gene: TRBJ2-5
D gene: -
clone size: many
CDR3 DNA: TGCGCCAGCAGCTTGGTTTGGACTCAACAAGCGGAGACCCAGTACTTC
CDR3 protein: CASSLVWTQQAETQYF

V gene: TRBV4-3
J gene: TRBJ1-1
D gene: -
clone size: few
CDR3 DNA: TGCGCCAGCAGCCAAGGGCGTTTGGGGGGGCGAACTGAAGCTTTCTTT
CDR3 protein: CASSQGRLGGRTEAFF

V gene: TRBV28
J gene: TRBJ2-6
D gene: -
clone size: -
CDR3 DNA: TGTGCCAGCAGTTTACCCCGGGCACGTTTCTCTGGGGCCAACGTCCTGACTTTC
CDR3 protein: CASSLPRARFSGANVLTF

V gene: TRBV11-2
J gene: TRBJ2-1
D gene: TRBD2
clone size: few
CDR3 DNA: TGTGCCAGCAGCTTAGCCCCTAGCGGGTATGAGCAGTTCTTC
CDR3 protein: CASSLAPSGYEQFF

V gene: TRBV29-1
J gene: TRBJ2-1
D gene: -
clone size: -
CDR3 DNA: TGCAGCGTCGACCCCTCTGGGAATGAGCAGTTCTTC
CDR3 protein: CSVDPSGNEQFF

V gene: TRBV20-1
J gene: TRBJ2-1
D gene: TRBD2
clone size: few
CDR3 DNA: TGCAGTGCTAGCGTCGGGACTAGCGGTAACAATGAGCAGTTCTTC
CDR3 protein: CSASVGTSGNNEQFF

V gene: TRBV25-1
J gene: TRBJ2-7
D gene: -
clone size: -
CDR3 DNA: TGTGCCAGCAGTATCAGGGAGCTCGAGCAGTACTTC
CDR3 protein: CASSIRELEQYF

V gene: TRBV19
J gene: TRBJ2-1
D gene: TRBD2
clone size: few
CDR3 DNA: TGTGCCAGTAGTAGAGGGACTAGCGGGAGGTACAATGAGCAGTTCTTC
CDR3 protein: CASSRGTSGRYNEQFF

V gene: TRBV9
J gene: TRBJ2-1
D gene: -
clone size: few
CDR3 DNA: TGTGCCAGCAGCGGGGGACTCGCACACAATGAGCAGTTCTTC
CDR3 protein: CASSGGLAHNEQFF

V gene: TRBV3-1
J gene: TRBJ2-2
D gene: -
clone size: -
CDR3 DNA: TGTGCCAGCATATCACGGGTAAACACCGGGGAGCTGTTTTTT
CDR3 protein: CASISRVNTGELFF

V gene: TRBV5-1
J gene: TRBJ2-5
D gene: TRBD1
clone size: -
CDR3 DNA: TGCGCCAGCAGCCCCGGGACAGGGGGCTACCAAGAGACCCAGTACTTC
CDR3 protein: CASSPGTGGYQETQYF

V gene: TRBV11-2
J gene: TRBJ2-2
D gene: -
clone size: -
CDR3 DNA: TGTGCCAGCAGCTTAGCTCGGCGCACCGGGGAGCTGTTTTTT
CDR3 protein: CASSLARRTGELFF

V gene: TRBV5-1
J gene: TRBJ2-3
D gene: -
clone size: -
CDR3 DNA: TGCGCCAGCAGCAGCCCGACAGGCACAGATACGCAGTATTTT
CDR3 protein: CASSSPTGTDTQYF

V gene: TRBV7-9
J gene: TRBJ1-1
D gene: -
clone size: many
CDR3 DNA: TGTGCCAGCAGTCTGGGAGCCCAAAACACTGAAGCTTTCTTT
CDR3 protein: CASSLGAQNTEAFF

V gene: TRBV3-1
J gene: TRBJ1-1
D gene: -
clone size: few
CDR3 DNA: TGTGCCAGCGGTTCATTCGACACTGAAGCTTTCTTT
CDR3 protein: CASGSFDTEAFF

V gene: TRBV9
J gene: TRBJ1-4
D gene: -
clone size: -
CDR3 DNA: TGTGCCAGCAGCGTAAGCACTGGACGATCAGAAAAACTGTTTTTT
CDR3 protein: CASSVSTGRSEKLFF

V gene: TRBV24-1
J gene: TRBJ2-3
D gene: TRBD2
clone size: -
CDR3 DNA: TGTGCCACCTCCACTAGCGGGGTGGCAGATACGCAGTATTTT
CDR3 protein: CATSTSGVADTQYF

V gene: TRBV4-3
J gene: TRBJ2-7
D gene: -
clone size: many
CDR3 DNA: TGCGCCAGCAGCCAAGAAGGGCAGGGAAGTGACGAGCAGTACTTC
CDR3 protein: CASSQEGQGSDEQYF

V gene: TRBV20-1
J gene: TRBJ2-5
D gene: TRBD1
clone size: -
CDR3 DNA: TGCAGTGCTGAGGGGACAGGCAAAGAGACCCAGTACTTC
CDR3 protein: CSAEGTGKETQYF

V gene: TRBV4-3
J gene: TRBJ2-7
D gene: -
clone size: -
CDR3 DNA: TGCGCCAGCAGCCAAGTTGGGCGGAGCTACGAGCAGTACTTC
CDR3 protein: CASSQVGRSYEQYF

V gene: TRBV6-5
J gene: TRBJ2-1
D gene: -
clone size: few
CDR3 DNA: TGTGCCAGCAGTTACTCGACGGGTTTCTCCTACAATGAGCAGTTCTTC
CDR3 protein: CASSYSTGFSYNEQFF

V gene: TRBV7-2
J gene: TRBJ2-4
D gene: -
clone size: -
CDR3 DNA: TGTGCCAGCAGCTTTAAGGGGGGCATTCAGTACTTC
CDR3 protein: CASSFKGGIQYF

V gene: TRBV12-3/TRBV12-4
J gene: TRBJ2-7
D gene: -
clone size: many
CDR3 DNA: TGTGCCAGCAGTAAAACAGGGTACGAGCAGTACTTC
CDR3 protein: CASSKTGYEQYF

V gene: TRBV6-2/TRBV6-3
J gene: TRBJ2-1
D gene: TRBD2
clone size: few
CDR3 DNA: TGTGCCAGCAGGGGCTCCTTAGCGGGGTCAGGGGAGCAGTTCTTC
CDR3 protein: CASRGSLAGSGEQFF

V gene: TRBV20-1
J gene: TRBJ2-4
D gene: -
clone size: few
CDR3 DNA: TGCAGTGCCGTCGACCGTCGACAGGGACTAGCCAAAAACATTCAGTACTTC
CDR3 protein: CSAVDRRQGLAKNIQYF

V gene: TRBV9
J gene: TRBJ2-5
D gene: TRBD2
clone size: -
CDR3 DNA: TGTGCCAGCAGCGTAGGGTCTGCTTCGGGAGGGGAGACCCAGTACTTC
CDR3 protein: CASSVGSASGGETQYF

V gene: TRBV12-3/TRBV12-4
J gene: TRBJ2-7
D gene: TRBD2
clone size: few
CDR3 DNA: TGTGCCAGCAGACAGGGGACTAGCGGGAATTACGAGCAGTACTTC
CDR3 protein: CASRQGTSGNYEQYF

V gene: TRBV11-1
J gene: TRBJ2-3
D gene: TRBD2
clone size: -
CDR3 DNA: TGTGCCAGCAGCTCACTTAGGGCTTTAGCGGGAGTCAAAGATACGCAGTATTTT
CDR3 protein: CASSSLRALAGVKDTQYF

V gene: TRBV4-1
J gene: TRBJ1-6
D gene: -
clone size: -
CDR3 DNA: TGCGCCAGCAGCCAAGATCAGGGAGGGTGGGGATCACCCCTCCACTTT
CDR3 protein: CASSQDQGGWGSPLHF

V gene: TRBV11-1
J gene: TRBJ2-7
D gene: TRBD2
clone size: -
CDR3 DNA: TGTGCCAGCAGCTTAGACTCCCCGGGACTAGCGGTTCCCTACGAGCAGTACTTC
CDR3 protein: CASSLDSPGLAVPYEQYF

V gene: TRBV20-1
J gene: TRBJ2-7
D gene: TRBD2
clone size: -
CDR3 DNA: TGCAGTGTTTTGGGCGGGGGGTCTACCTACGAGCAGTACTTC
CDR3 protein: CSVLGGGSTYEQYF

V gene: TRBV7-8
J gene: TRBJ2-1
D gene: -
clone size: -
CDR3 DNA: TGTGCCAGCAGCTTATTGGCGACAGCCTCCTACAATGAGCAGTTCTTC
CDR3 protein: CASSLLATASYNEQFF

V gene: TRBV5-1
J gene: TRBJ2-7
D gene: -
clone size: -
CDR3 DNA: TGCGCCAGCAGCTTGGACGACATCACCTACGAGCAGTACTTC
CDR3 protein: CASSLDDITYEQYF

V gene: TRBV20-1
J gene: TRBJ2-2
D gene: TRBD1
clone size: -
CDR3 DNA: TGCAGTGCCAACAGGGGGTTTGGGTCTTACACCGGGGAGCTGTTTTTT
CDR3 protein: CSANRGFGSYTGELFF

V gene: TRBV20-1
J gene: TRBJ1-2
D gene: -
clone size: few
CDR3 DNA: TGCAGTGCTAGCGGAGGAGGCGGAAACTATGGCTACACCTTC
CDR3 protein: CSASGGGGNYGYTF

V gene: TRBV20-1
J gene: TRBJ2-5
D gene: TRBD1
clone size: -
CDR3 DNA: TGCAGTGCCAACATCCTCGGACGAACAGGGGGAGAGACCCAGTACTTC
CDR3 protein: CSANILGRTGGETQYF

V gene: TRBV20-1
J gene: TRBJ2-7
D gene: -
clone size: few
CDR3 DNA: TGCAGTGCTACTGGACACCTCAACTCCTACGAGCAGTACTTC
CDR3 protein: CSATGHLNSYEQYF

V gene: TRBV20-1
J gene: TRBJ1-1
D gene: -
clone size: -
CDR3 DNA: TGCAGTGCTGAACCCAGGGGATACTTCACTGAAGCTTTCTTT
CDR3 protein: CSAEPRGYFTEAFF

V gene: TRBV7-9
J gene: TRBJ1-4
D gene: -
clone size: few
CDR3 DNA: TGTGCCAGCAGCCCAGGGGAAATTGGGGAAAAACTGTTTTTT
CDR3 protein: CASSPGEIGEKLFF

V gene: TRBV6-1
J gene: TRBJ2-1
D gene: TRBD2
clone size: few
CDR3 DNA: TGTGCCAGCAGTGGCCCCTCCGGGGGGGTCAACAATGAGCAGTTCTTC
CDR3 protein: CASSGPSGGVNNEQFF

V gene: TRBV7-8
J gene: TRBJ2-5
D gene: TRBD1
clone size: few
CDR3 DNA: TGTGCCAGCAGCGCCTACATTGGGGTCGGGACAGGGGGAGAGACCCAGTACTTC
CDR3 protein: CASSAYIGVGTGGETQYF

V gene: TRBV20-1
J gene: TRBJ2-3
D gene: -
clone size: -
CDR3 DNA: TGCAGTGCTAGAGAGGCTACTGCAGGGCAAGATACGCAGTATTTT
CDR3 protein: CSAREATAGQDTQYF

V gene: TRBV20-1
J gene: TRBJ1-4
D gene: -
clone size: many
CDR3 DNA: TGCAGTGCTAGATCCGGGACGCACAATGAAAAACTGTTTTTT
CDR3 protein: CSARSGTHNEKLFF

V gene: TRBV6-5
J gene: TRBJ2-7
D gene: -
clone size: -
CDR3 DNA: TGTGCCAGCAGTTACCCGTCCGGGACGGCCCTCCACGAGCAGTACTTC
CDR3 protein: CASSYPSGTALHEQYF

V gene: TRBV6-5
J gene: TRBJ2-3
D gene: -
clone size: few
CDR3 DNA: TGTGCCAGCAGTTGGGGGCCAGGGAGGGCCCCAGATACGCAGTATTTT
CDR3 protein: CASSWGPGRAPDTQYF

V gene: TRBV2
J gene: TRBJ2-7
D gene: TRBD2
clone size: -
CDR3 DNA: TGTGCCAGCAAACAGCGGGGTCCCTACGAGCAGTACTTC
CDR3 protein: CASKQRGPYEQYF

V gene: TRBV9
J gene: TRBJ2-1
D gene: -
clone size: many
CDR3 DNA: TGTGCCAGCAGCGTAGTTGGGGCCGGATACAATGAGCAGTTCTTC
CDR3 protein: CASSVVGAGYNEQFF

V gene: TRBV12-3/TRBV12-4
J gene: TRBJ2-4
D gene: -
clone size: many
CDR3 DNA: TGTGCCAGCAATAGCGGTGCCAAAAACATTCAGTACTTC
CDR3 protein: CASNSGAKNIQYF

V gene: TRBV4-2
J gene: TRBJ2-5
D gene: TRBD2
clone size: -
CDR3 DNA: TGTGCCAGCAGCCAAAGGGCAGGATCTGCGGGAGGGGAAGAGACCCAGTACTTC
CDR3 protein: CASSQRAGSAGGEETQYF

V gene: TRBV29-1
J gene: TRBJ1-5
D gene: TRBD1
clone size: few
CDR3 DNA: TGCAGCGTCCTGGATACCGGGACAGGGGGCAATCAGCCCCAGCATTTT
CDR3 protein: CSVLDTGTGGNQPQHF

V gene: TRBV20-1
J gene: TRBJ2-1
D gene: TRBD2
clone size: few
CDR3 DNA: TGCAGTGCTGCGGGACTAGGGCACAATGAGCAGTTCTTC
CDR3 protein: CSAAGLGHNEQFF

V gene: TRBV12-3/TRBV12-4
J gene: TRBJ2-1
D gene: -
clone size: -
CDR3 DNA: TGTGCCAGCGGGGGGGCGGGGAATGAGCAGTTCTTC
CDR3 protein: CASGGAGNEQFF

V gene: TRBV10-3
J gene: TRBJ2-3
D gene: TRBD2
clone size: -
CDR3 DNA: TGTGCCATCAGTGAGGGGACTAGCGGGGGAACAGATACGCAGTATTTT
CDR3 protein: CAISEGTSGGTDTQYF

V gene: TRBV7-2
J gene: TRBJ2-7
D gene: -
clone size: -
CDR3 DNA: TGTGCCAGCAGCTTCATTGACAGGTCCTACGAGCAGTACTTC
CDR3 protein: CASSFIDRSYEQYF